Shown below are 7 T cell receptor beta chains from a single sample sequenced in a study of lung T cells in sarcoidosis with Löfgren's syndrome. TCRdb re-called the reads with MiXCR, one entry per CDR3 protein. The top ten hold less than 2.5% of the sample, which has 55,000 to 80,000 distinct CDR3 sequences, about 20% seen once. The source material was CD4+ T cells from PBMCs. The receptor set was obtained from a human donor with sarcoidosis (Löfgren's syndrome or another form), or a control subject (not recorded which).

Here the CDR3 reads CASSLYRGTDTQYF. In nucleotides, the CDR3 is TGTGCCAGCAGTCTGTACAGGGGCACAGATACGCAGTATTTT. V gene TRBV28 combines with J gene TRBJ2-3; weak D call: TRBD1 (6 bases). The length of the CDR3 is 14 residues. Germline assignment: CDR1 MDHEN and CDR2 SYDVKM. V lost 5 bases to trimming and J lost 1 base, with 10 bases between them.

The DNA for the CDR3 is TGCAGCGCCGGGACTAGCGGGAGGGCAAGTCTTCGAGAGACCCAGTACTTC. Protein product: CSAGTSGRASLRETQYF. The V call is TRBV29-1, the J call TRBJ2-5, with 16 bases fitting TRBD2. With 7 bases clipped from V and 4 bases from J, the junction kept 12 bases outside the gene matches. Germline loops: CDR1 SQVTM, CDR2 ANQGSEA. The CDR3 covers 17 residues.

Notes on this clonotype: One end of the junction fails to match germline, which may point to a read error. The CDR3, as DNA: TGTGCTAGCAGCTTAGTAGTTGGGGGTCGATCCTACAATGAGCAGTTCTTC. This gives the protein CASSLVVGGRSYNEQFF. V and J are TRBV7-7 and TRBJ2-1; D might be TRBD1 or TRBD2, each matching 5 bases. The CDR3 sequence is 17 residues long. In germline, CDR1 is SSHAT, CDR2 FNYEAQ (reference sequence).

This clonotype was detected only a few times. CDR3 bases: TGTGCCAGCAGTTTGCGGCGGGACCTCTCGGATGAGCAGTTCTTC. It translates to CASSLRRDLSDEQFF. V gene TRBV12-3 or TRBV12-4 combines with J gene TRBJ2-1; D perhaps matches TRBD2 (6 bases). The ends were cut back, 3 bases at V and 8 bases at J, with 17 bases in the middle. CDR3 length: 15 residues.

The chain joins TRBV11-2 to TRBJ2-7; D is unresolved. Germline V gene data show CDR1 as SGHAT and CDR2 as FQNNGV. This CDR3 region has 14 residues. The ends were cut back, 1 base at V and 4 bases at J, with 11 bases in the middle. The CDR3 sequence is CASSLAGQAYEQYV. The CDR3 DNA reads TGTGCCAGCAGCTTAGCCGGGCAGGCTTACGAGCAGTACGTC.

The J gene is TRBJ2-3, the V gene TRBV29-1; 8 positions agree with TRBD2. From germline, CDR1 is SQVTM and CDR2 ANQGSEA. Unmatched junction bases numbered 3, after V lost 1 base and J lost 0 bases. The CDR3 length is 15 residues. The CDR3 spells CSVEVASGSTDTQYF. The CDR3 DNA is TGCAGCGTTGAAGTCGCTAGCGGGAGCACAGATACGCAGTATTTT.

Details on this clonotype: Possible read error: a much larger clone is one base away. The missing conserved phenylalanine or tryptophan at the end of this CDR3 makes a read error likely. The chain combines TRBV20-1 with TRBJ2-7; TRBD2 matches 15 bases. CDR1 is DFQATT, CDR2 SNEGSKA, per germline (reference sequence). After removal of 8 bases from V and 3 bases from J, the junction contained 11 bases not matched to a gene. The CDR3 has 16 residues. In DNA, the CDR3 is TGCAGTCCCACCGGGACTAGCGGGGGGCCGGGCTACGAGCAGTACATC. It codes for CSPTGTSGGPGYEQYI.